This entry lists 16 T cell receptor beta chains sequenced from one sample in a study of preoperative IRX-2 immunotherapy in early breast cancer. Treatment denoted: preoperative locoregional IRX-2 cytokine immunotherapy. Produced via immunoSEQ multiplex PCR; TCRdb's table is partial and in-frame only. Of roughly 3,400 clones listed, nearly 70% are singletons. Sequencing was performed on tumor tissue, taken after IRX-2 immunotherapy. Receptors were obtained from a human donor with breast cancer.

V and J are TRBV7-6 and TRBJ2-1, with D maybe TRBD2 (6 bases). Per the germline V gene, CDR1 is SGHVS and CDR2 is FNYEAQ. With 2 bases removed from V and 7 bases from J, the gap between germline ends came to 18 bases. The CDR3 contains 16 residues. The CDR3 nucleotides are TGTGCCAGCAGCTTATTTTTTAGCGGTTGGAAAAATGAGCAGTTCTTC. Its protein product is CASSLFFSGWKNEQFF.

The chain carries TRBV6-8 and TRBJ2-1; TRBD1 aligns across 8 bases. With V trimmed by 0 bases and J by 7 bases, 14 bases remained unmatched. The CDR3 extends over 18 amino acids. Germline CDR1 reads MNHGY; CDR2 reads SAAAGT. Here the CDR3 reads CASSYSFTGTGLRNEQFF. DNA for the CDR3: TGTGCCAGCAGTTACTCCTTTACCGGGACAGGCTTAAGAAATGAGCAGTTCTTC.

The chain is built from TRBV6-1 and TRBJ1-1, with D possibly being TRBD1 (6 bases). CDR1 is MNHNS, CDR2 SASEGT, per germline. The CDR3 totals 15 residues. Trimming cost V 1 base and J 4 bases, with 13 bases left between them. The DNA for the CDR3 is TGTGCCAGCAGTGAAGGGTTTGTAGGGGGCACTGAAGCTTTCTTT. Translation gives CASSEGFVGGTEAFF.

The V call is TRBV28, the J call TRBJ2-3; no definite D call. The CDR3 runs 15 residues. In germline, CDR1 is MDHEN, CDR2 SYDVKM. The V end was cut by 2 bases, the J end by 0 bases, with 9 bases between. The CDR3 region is CASSLDVTSTDTQYF. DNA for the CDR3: TGTGCCAGCAGTTTAGACGTCACTAGCACAGATACGCAGTATTTT.

DNA of the CDR3: TGTGCCAGCAGTTCCTTATCGGGACAGTCTACCCTTAATGAAAAACTGTTTTTT. Its protein is CASSSLSGQSTLNEKLFF. V is TRBV2 and J is TRBJ1-4, with 7 bases aligning to TRBD1. The CDR3 totals 18 residues. J lost 4 bases, V lost 5 bases, and 16 bases had no gene match. In germline, CDR1 is SNHLY, CDR2 FYNNEI. Using reference TRBV2 and TRBJ1-4 for the parts outside the CDR3, the full variable domain is EPEVTQTPSHQVTQMGQEVILRCVPISNHLYFYWYRQILGQKVEFLVSFYNNEISEKSEIFDDQFSVERPDGSNFTLKIRSTKLEDSAMYFCASSSLSGQSTLNEKLFFGSGTQLSVL.

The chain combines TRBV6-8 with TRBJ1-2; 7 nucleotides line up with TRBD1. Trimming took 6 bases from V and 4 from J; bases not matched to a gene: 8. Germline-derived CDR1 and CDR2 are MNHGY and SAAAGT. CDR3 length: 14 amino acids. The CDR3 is CASRPTGSGYGYTF. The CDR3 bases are TGTGCCAGCAGACCGACAGGGAGCGGCTATGGCTACACCTTC.

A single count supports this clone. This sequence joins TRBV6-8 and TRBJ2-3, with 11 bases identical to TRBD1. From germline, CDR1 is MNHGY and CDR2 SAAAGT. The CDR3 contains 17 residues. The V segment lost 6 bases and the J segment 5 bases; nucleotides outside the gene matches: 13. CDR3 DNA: TGTGCCAGCAGGTATAATCCGGGACAGGGGGTCAGAGATACGCAGTATTTT. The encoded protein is CASRYNPGQGVRDTQYF.

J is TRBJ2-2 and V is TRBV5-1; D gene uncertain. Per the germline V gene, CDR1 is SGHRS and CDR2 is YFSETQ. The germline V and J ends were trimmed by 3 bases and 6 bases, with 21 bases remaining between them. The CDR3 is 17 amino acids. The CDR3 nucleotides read TGCGCCAGCAGCTCGTCCCTCATGGATGTGGGCCCCGGGGAGCTGTTTTTT. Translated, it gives CASSSSLMDVGPGELFF. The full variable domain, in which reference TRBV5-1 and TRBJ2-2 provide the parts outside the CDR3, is KAGVTQTPRYLIKTRGQQVTLSCSPISGHRSVSWYQQTPGQGLQFLFEYFSETQRNKGNFPGRFSGRQFSNSRSEMNVSTLELGDSALYLCASSSSLMDVGPGELFFGEGSRLTVL.

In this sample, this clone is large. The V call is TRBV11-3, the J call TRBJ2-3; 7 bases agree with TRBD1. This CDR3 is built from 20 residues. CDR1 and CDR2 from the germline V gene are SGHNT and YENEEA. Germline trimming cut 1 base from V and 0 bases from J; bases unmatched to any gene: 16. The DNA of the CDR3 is TGTGCCAGCAGCTTAGTTATTCCGGGACAGATTCGTTCTAGCACAGATACGCAGTATTTT. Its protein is CASSLVIPGQIRSSTDTQYF.

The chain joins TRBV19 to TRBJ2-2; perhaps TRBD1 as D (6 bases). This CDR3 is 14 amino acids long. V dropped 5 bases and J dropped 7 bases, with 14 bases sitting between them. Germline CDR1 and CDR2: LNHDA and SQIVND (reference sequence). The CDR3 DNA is TGTGCCAGTAGTGAGCGGACAGAGGGCGGGGAGCTGTTTTTT. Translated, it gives CASSERTEGGELFF.

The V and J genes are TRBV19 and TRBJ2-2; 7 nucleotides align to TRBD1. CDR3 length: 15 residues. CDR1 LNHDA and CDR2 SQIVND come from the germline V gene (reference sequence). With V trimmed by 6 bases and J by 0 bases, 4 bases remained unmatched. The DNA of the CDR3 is TGTGCCAGTAGGCTGACAGGGCCGAACACCGGGGAGCTGTTTTTT. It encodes CASRLTGPNTGELFF.

The DNA of the CDR3 is TGTGCCAGCAGTTTAGGTGACAGGTACAATCAGCCCCAGCATTTT. It translates to CASSLGDRYNQPQHF. The V and J genes are TRBV28 and TRBJ1-5; possibly TRBD1 for D (6 bases). Germline V gene lookup returns CDR1 MDHEN and CDR2 SYDVKM. This CDR3 region has 15 residues. With 2 bases removed from V and 3 bases from J, the gap between germline ends came to 11 bases.

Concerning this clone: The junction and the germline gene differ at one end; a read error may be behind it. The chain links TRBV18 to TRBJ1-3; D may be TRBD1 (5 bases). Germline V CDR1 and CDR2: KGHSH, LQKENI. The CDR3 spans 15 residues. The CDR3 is CASSPREGPGNTIYF. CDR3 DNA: TGTGCCAGCTCCCCCAGGGAGGGCCCTGGAAACACTATATATTTT.

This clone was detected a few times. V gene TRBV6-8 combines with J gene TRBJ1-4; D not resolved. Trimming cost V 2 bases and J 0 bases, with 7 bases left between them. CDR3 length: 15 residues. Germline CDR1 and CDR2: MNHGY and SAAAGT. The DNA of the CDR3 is TGTGCCAGCAGTTACAACCCGCCAACTAATGAAAAACTGTTTTTT. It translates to CASSYNPPTNEKLFF.

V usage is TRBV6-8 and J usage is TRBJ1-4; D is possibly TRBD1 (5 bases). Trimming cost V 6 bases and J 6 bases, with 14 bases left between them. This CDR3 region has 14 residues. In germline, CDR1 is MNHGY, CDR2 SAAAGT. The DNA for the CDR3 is TGTGCCAGCAGCAGAGACGGCAGGGATGAAAAACTGTTTTTT. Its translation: CASSRDGRDEKLFF.

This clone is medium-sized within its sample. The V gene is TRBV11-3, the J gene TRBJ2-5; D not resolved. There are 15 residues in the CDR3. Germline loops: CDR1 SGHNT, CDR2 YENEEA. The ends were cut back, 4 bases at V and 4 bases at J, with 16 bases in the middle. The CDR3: CASSSTTTARETQYF. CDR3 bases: TGTGCCAGCAGCTCCACCACAACAGCGAGAGAGACCCAGTACTTC.